These 15 T cell receptor beta chains were all obtained from the same sample, sequenced in a study of OX40 agonist ivuxolimab in advanced cancers. Libraries were built with the immunoSEQ multiplex PCR assay. This is the immuneACCESS table as TCRdb keeps it, with only in-frame sequences that have V and J called. A part of the clones is gone; compared with another copy, unresolved V genes explain less than half, and the rest is unexplained. The sample contains 35,000 to 50,000 clones, 75% to 90% of them found a single time. Under 40% of the sample goes to the ten largest clones. Sequenced here: CD4+ or CD8+ T cells sorted from blood, sampled in a trial of the OX40 agonist ivuxolimab. These receptors all come from an adult with an advanced solid tumor such as melanoma, head and neck, liver or kidney cancer.

V gene TRBV9 combines with J gene TRBJ2-2, with 8 bases fitting TRBD1. Germline V CDR1 and CDR2: SGDLS, YYNGEE. With V trimmed by 6 bases and J by 1 base, 8 bases remained unmatched. The CDR3 spans 16 residues. The CDR3 reads CASTAPGTGNTGELFF. The CDR3 coding sequence is TGTGCCAGCACCGCGCCCGGGACAGGGAACACCGGGGAGCTGTTTTTT.

The J gene is TRBJ1-2, the V gene TRBV11-1; D unclear. With 5 bases removed from V and 2 bases from J, the gap between germline ends came to 6 bases. The CDR3 totals 12 residues. Germline V CDR1 and CDR2: SGHAT, FQDESV (reference sequence). As DNA, the CDR3 is TGTGCCAGCAGCACAGACAACTATGGCTACACCTTC. Amino acids: CASSTDNYGYTF.

Points on this clone: The junction shows a germline mismatch at one end, possibly a read error. V usage is TRBV11-2 and J usage is TRBJ2-7; 11 bases map to TRBD2. The germline V gene has CDR1 SGHAT and CDR2 FQNNGV. CDR3 length: 15 residues. In DNA form, the CDR3 reads TGTGCCAGCAGCCTAGAGACTAGCGGGACCCACGAGCAGTACTTC. Amino acid sequence: CASSLETSGTHEQYF.

The chain combines TRBV5-1 with TRBJ2-1; TRBD1 is a possible D gene (7 bases). Trimming took off 0 bases at V and 1 base at J, with 17 bases between the two ends. The CDR3 runs 18 residues. Germline V gives CDR1 SGHRS, CDR2 YFSETQ. The CDR3 DNA reads as TGCGCCAGCAGCTTGGGTGGCACAGGGGAGGTTTCCTACAATGAGCAGTTCTTC. Its translation is CASSLGGTGEVSYNEQFF.

This chain connects TRBV10-3 to TRBJ1-6; D is ambiguous. Germline loops: CDR1 ENHRY, CDR2 SYGVKD. The CDR3 covers 13 residues. Trimming took off 5 bases at V and 9 bases at J, with 11 bases between the two ends. The DNA for the CDR3 is TGTGCCATCAGTACAAATTTGGGTTCACCCCTCCACTTT. Its translation is CAISTNLGSPLHF.

This clone was picked up one time. This chain links TRBV6-4 with TRBJ1-3; maybe TRBD1 (5 bases). This CDR3 has 14 amino acids. CDR1 and CDR2 (germline): MRHNA, SNTAGT. V was shortened by 6 bases and J by 2 bases, with 11 bases between the two germline ends. In nucleotides, the CDR3 is TGTGCCAGCAGAGGTCAGGGAACTGGAAACACCATATATTTT. Protein product: CASRGQGTGNTIYF.

This chain uses TRBV10-3 with TRBJ1-1, with D perhaps TRBD1 (6 bases). V was trimmed by 2 bases and J by 0 bases, leaving 10 bases between them. Germline-derived CDR1 and CDR2 are ENHRY and SYGVKD. This CDR3 has 15 residues. The CDR3 DNA reads TGTGCCATCAGTGAGAGAGGACAGATGAACACTGAAGCTTTCTTT. It translates to CAISERGQMNTEAFF.

This chain connects TRBV5-4 to TRBJ2-7, with TRBD1 matching 7 bases. The CDR3 loop spans 14 amino acids. The V gene end was trimmed by 3 bases and the J gene end by 6 bases; junction bases not matched to a gene: 9. Germline values: CDR1 SGHNT, CDR2 YYREEE (reference sequence). The CDR3 reads CASSWGTVLGEQYF. In nucleotides, the CDR3 is TGTGCCAGCAGCTGGGGGACAGTACTTGGCGAGCAGTACTTC.

This chain connects TRBV19 to TRBJ2-1, with TRBD2 identical over 11 bases. V trimming: 7 bases; J trimming: 0 bases; junction bases outside the gene matches: 11. Germline V gene data show CDR1 as LNHDA and CDR2 as SQIVND (reference sequence). The CDR3 spans 18 residues. The CDR3 DNA sequence: TGTGCCAGTAAATCCGCCTCTAGCGGGAGGCCCTCCTACAATGAGCAGTTCTTC. Its translation: CASKSASSGRPSYNEQFF.

V gene TRBV7-9 combines with J gene TRBJ2-1; 7 nucleotides match TRBD2. Germline CDR1 SEHNR, CDR2 FQNEAQ (reference sequence). V lost 1 base, J lost 7 bases, and 7 bases stayed unmatched. The CDR3 has 15 residues. CDR3 sequence reads: CASSLVAGNWNEQFF. CDR3 bases: TGTGCCAGCAGCTTAGTAGCGGGTAATTGGAATGAGCAGTTCTTC. Full variable domain (remainder filled in from reference TRBV7-9 and TRBJ2-1): DTGVSQNPRHKITKRGQNVTFRCDPISEHNRLYWYRQTLGQGPEFLTYFQNEAQLEKSRLLSDRFSAERPKGSFSTLEIQRTEQGDSAMYLCASSLVAGNWNEQFFGPGTRLTVL.

The chain employs TRBV14 and TRBJ2-2, with D perhaps TRBD2 (5 bases). The V end lost 0 bases, the J end lost 5 bases, and 13 bases lay between the germline ends. Germline lookup yields CDR1 SGHDN and CDR2 FVKESK. The CDR3 sequence is 16 residues long. The CDR3 region is CASSQDLVGVTGELFF. DNA of the CDR3: TGTGCCAGCAGCCAAGATTTGGTGGGAGTAACCGGGGAGCTGTTTTTT.

The J gene is TRBJ1-5, the V gene TRBV2, with D maybe TRBD1 (5 bases). The CDR3 is made up of 13 amino acids. Germline V gene sequence: CDR1 SNHLY, CDR2 FYNNEI. Trimming left V 2 bases short and J 5 bases short, with 7 bases between. The CDR3 sequence: CASSEFRDQPQHF. The CDR3 bases are TGTGCCAGCAGTGAATTCAGGGATCAGCCCCAGCATTTT.

This clone was observed once. The chain has TRBV5-4 and TRBJ2-7; perhaps TRBD2 as D (6 bases). V gave up 3 bases and J gave up 1 base, with 17 bases separating them. Looked up from germline, CDR1 is SGHNT and CDR2 is YYREEE (reference sequence). The CDR3 is made up of 16 amino acids. Written as DNA, the CDR3 is TGTGCCAGCAGCTCCGGGGGAGGTCGAATTTCCTACGAGCAGTACTTC. This sequence encodes CASSSGGGRISYEQYF. Full variable domain (outside the CDR3, taken from reference TRBV5-4 and TRBJ2-7): ETGVTQSPTHLIKTRGQQVTLRCSSQSGHNTVSWYQQALGQGPQFIFQYYREEENGRGNFPPRFSGLQFPNYSSELNVNALELDDSALYLCASSSGGGRISYEQYFGPGTRLTVT.

This clone was observed a few times. The CDR3 loop reads CASSQGGSQETQYF. The CDR3 region has the DNA TGTGCCAGCAGCCAAGGAGGGTCCCAAGAGACCCAGTACTTC. This rearrangement joins TRBV7-3 to TRBJ2-5, with a tentative D call TRBD2 (6 bases). The V end lost 5 bases, the J end lost 1 base, and 11 bases lay between the germline ends. Germline V gene lookup returns CDR1 SGHTA and CDR2 FQGTGA. CDR3 length: 14 residues. Combining the CDR3 with reference TRBV7-3 and TRBJ2-5 gives the whole variable domain GAGVSQTPSNKVTEKGKYVELRCDPISGHTALYWYRQSLGQGPEFLIYFQGTGAADDSGLPNDRFFAVRPEGSVSTLKIQRTERGDSAVYLCASSQGGSQETQYFGPGTRLLVL.

On this clone: Other nucleotide sequences in the sample specify the same CDR3. The genes are TRBV6-6 and TRBJ2-5; D not resolved. The CDR3 extends over 14 amino acids. The germline V and J ends were trimmed by 3 bases and 4 bases, with 12 bases remaining between them. Germline V gene data show CDR1 as MNHNY and CDR2 as SVGAGI (reference sequence). The chain's CDR3 is CASSYRTALETQYF. The DNA of the CDR3 is TGTGCCAGCAGTTATCGAACGGCCCTAGAGACCCAGTACTTC.